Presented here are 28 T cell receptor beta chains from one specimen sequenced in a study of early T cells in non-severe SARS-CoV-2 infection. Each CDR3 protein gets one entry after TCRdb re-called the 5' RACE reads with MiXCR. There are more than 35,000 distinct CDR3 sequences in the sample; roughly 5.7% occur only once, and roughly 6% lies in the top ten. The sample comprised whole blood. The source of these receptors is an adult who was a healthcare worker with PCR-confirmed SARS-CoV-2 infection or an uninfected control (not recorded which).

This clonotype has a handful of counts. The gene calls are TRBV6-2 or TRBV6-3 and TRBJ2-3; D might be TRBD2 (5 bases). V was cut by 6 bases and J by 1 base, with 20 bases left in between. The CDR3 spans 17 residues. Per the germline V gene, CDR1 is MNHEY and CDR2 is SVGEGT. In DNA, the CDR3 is TGTGCCAGCAGGAGGGCCGAGGGCGGCACGCGCACAGATACGCAGTATTTT. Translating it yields CASRRAEGGTRTDTQYF.

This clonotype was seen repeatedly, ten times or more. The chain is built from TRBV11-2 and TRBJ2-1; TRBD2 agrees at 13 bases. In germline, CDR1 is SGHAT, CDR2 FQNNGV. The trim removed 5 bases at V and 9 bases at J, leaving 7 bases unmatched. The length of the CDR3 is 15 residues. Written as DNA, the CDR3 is TGTGCCAGCAGCCCCGGACTAGCGGGAGTTGTTGAGCAGTTCTTC. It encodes CASSPGLAGVVEQFF. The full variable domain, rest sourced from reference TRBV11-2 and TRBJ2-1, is EAGVAQSPRYKIIEKRQSVAFWCNPISGHATLYWYQQILGQGPKLLIQFQNNGVVDDSQLPKDRFSAERLKGVDSTLKIQPAKLEDSAVYLCASSPGLAGVVEQFFGPGTRLTVL.

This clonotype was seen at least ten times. The DNA of the CDR3 is TGTGCCAGCAGCTACGACCCCTGGTCTCCCACCGGGGAGCTGTTTTTT. Its translation is CASSYDPWSPTGELFF. The chain links TRBV7-8 to TRBJ2-2; D unclear. Germline V gene lookup returns CDR1 SGHVS and CDR2 FQNEAQ. Trimming removed 4 bases at V and 4 bases at J, with 16 bases between. There are 16 residues in the CDR3.

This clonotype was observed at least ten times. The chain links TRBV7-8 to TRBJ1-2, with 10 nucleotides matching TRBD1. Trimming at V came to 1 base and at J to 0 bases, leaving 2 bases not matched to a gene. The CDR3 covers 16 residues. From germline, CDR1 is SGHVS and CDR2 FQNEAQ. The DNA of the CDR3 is TGTGCCAGCAGCTTAGGAGGGACAGGGGCTAACTATGGCTACACCTTC. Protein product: CASSLGGTGANYGYTF.

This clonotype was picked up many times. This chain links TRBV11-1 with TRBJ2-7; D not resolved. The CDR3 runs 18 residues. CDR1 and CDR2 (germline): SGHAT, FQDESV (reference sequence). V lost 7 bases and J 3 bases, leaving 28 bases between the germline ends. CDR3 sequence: CASTQGRVNGPRLYEQYF. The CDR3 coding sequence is TGTGCCAGCACCCAAGGCCGGGTTAACGGGCCTCGCCTCTACGAGCAGTACTTC. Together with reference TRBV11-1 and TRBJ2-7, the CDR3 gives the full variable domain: EAEVAQSPRYKITEKSQAVAFWCDPISGHATLYWYRQILGQGPELLVQFQDESVVDDSQLPKDRFSAERLKGVDSTLKIQPAELGDSAMYLCASTQGRVNGPRLYEQYFGPGTRLTVT.

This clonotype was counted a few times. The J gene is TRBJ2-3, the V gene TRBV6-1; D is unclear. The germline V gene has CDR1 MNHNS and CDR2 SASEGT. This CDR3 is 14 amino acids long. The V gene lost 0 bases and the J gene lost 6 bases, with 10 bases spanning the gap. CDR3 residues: CASSEAWATDTQYF. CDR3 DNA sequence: TGTGCCAGCAGTGAAGCTTGGGCTACCGATACGCAGTATTTT.

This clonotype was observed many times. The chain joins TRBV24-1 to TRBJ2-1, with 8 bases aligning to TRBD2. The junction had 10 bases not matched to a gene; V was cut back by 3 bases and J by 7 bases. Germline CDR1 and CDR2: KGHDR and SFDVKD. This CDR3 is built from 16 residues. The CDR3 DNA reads TGTGCCACCAGTGATGGTGCGGGAGGAGAGGAAAATGAGCAGTTCTTC. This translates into CATSDGAGGEENEQFF.

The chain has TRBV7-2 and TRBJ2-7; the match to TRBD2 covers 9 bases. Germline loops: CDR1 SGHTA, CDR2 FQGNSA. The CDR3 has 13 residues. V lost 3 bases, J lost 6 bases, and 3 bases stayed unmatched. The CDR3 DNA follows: TGTGCCAGCAGCTTTAGCGGGAGTACCGAGCAGTACTTC. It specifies CASSFSGSTEQYF.

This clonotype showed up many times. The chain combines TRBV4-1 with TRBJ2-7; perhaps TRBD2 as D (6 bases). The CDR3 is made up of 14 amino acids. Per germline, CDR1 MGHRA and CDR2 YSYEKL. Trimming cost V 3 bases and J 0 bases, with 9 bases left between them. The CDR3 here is CASSQGTFSYEQYF. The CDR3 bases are TGCGCCAGCAGCCAGGGGACTTTCTCCTACGAGCAGTACTTC.

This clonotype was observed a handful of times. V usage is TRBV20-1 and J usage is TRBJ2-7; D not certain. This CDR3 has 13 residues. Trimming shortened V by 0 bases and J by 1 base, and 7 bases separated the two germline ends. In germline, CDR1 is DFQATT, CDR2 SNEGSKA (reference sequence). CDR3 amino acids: CSAREGRSYEQYF. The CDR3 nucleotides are TGCAGTGCTAGAGAGGGCAGATCCTACGAGCAGTACTTC.

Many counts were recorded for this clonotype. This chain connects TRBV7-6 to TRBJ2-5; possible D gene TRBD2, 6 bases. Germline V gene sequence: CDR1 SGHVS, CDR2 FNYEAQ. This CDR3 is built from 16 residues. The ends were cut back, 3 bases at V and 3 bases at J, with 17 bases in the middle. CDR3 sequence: CASSFIGGAVEETQYF. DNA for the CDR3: TGTGCCAGCAGCTTTATAGGAGGGGCTGTAGAAGAGACCCAGTACTTC.

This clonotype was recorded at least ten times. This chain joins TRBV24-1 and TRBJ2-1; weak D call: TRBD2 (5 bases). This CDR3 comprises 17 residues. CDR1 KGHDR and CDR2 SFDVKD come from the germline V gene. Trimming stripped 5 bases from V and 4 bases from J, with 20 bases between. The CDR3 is CATSGGSSRGGYNEQFF. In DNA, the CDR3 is TGTGCCACCAGTGGGGGATCTAGCCGAGGTGGATACAATGAGCAGTTCTTC.

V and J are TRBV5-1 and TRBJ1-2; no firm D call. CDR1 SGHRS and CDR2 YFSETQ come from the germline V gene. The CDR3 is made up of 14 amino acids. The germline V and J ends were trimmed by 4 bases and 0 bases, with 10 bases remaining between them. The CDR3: CASSAYDANYGYTF. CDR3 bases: TGCGCCAGCAGCGCCTATGACGCTAACTATGGCTACACCTTC.

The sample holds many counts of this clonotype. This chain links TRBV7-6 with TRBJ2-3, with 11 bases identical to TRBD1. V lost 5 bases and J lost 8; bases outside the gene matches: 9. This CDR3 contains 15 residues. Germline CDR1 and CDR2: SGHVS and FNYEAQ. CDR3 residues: CASSPGQGAVATQYF. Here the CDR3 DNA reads TGTGCCAGCAGCCCCGGACAGGGGGCAGTGGCTACGCAGTATTTT.

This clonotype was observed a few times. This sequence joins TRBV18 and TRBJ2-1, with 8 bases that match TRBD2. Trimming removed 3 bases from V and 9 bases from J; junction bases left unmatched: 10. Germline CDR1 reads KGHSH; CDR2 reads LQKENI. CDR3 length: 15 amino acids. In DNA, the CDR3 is TGTGCCAGCTCACCGGGAGCGGGAGTGGGCAGTGAGCAGTTCTTC. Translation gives CASSPGAGVGSEQFF.

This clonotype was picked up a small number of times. The CDR3 is CASTEGTGGPDTQYF. In DNA form, the CDR3 reads TGTGCCAGCACCGAGGGGACAGGGGGCCCAGATACGCAGTATTTT. The rearrangement uses TRBV11-1 and TRBJ2-3; TRBD1 matches 12 bases. Germline V lookup: CDR1 SGHAT, CDR2 FQDESV (reference sequence). This CDR3 has 15 residues. Trimming removed 7 bases from V and 4 bases from J; junction bases left unmatched: 6.

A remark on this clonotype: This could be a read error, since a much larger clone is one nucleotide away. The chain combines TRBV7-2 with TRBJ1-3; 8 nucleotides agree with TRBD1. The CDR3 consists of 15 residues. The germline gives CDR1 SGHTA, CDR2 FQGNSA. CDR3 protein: CASSPDRARGNAIYF. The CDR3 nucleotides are TGTGCCAGCAGCCCGGACAGGGCAAGGGGAAACGCCATATATTTT.

The CDR3, as DNA: TGTGCCAGCAGCTTAGCCGGGACAGGGGTTACAGCTTTCTTT. Translation: CASSLAGTGVTAFF. This chain uses TRBV7-2 with TRBJ1-1; 10 bases line up with TRBD1. The CDR3 extends over 14 amino acids. The germline gives CDR1 SGHTA, CDR2 FQGNSA. Trimming at V came to 0 bases and at J to 10 bases, leaving 5 bases not matched to a gene.

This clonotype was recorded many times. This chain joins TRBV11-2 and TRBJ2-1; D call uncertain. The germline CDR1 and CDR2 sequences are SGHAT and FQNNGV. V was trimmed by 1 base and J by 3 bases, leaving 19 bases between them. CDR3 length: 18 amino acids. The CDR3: CASSLVLRGFPGYNEQFF. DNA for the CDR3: TGTGCCAGCAGCTTAGTCCTGCGCGGTTTCCCTGGCTACAATGAGCAGTTCTTC.

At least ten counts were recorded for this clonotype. The CDR3 spells CASSLGGGYTEAFF. The CDR3 nucleotides are TGTGCCAGCAGCTTAGGGGGCGGGTACACTGAAGCTTTCTTT. The rearrangement joins TRBV7-2 to TRBJ1-1, with TRBD1 as a possible D gene (5 bases). Between the trimmed V and J ends, which lost 1 base and 3 bases, there was a span of 9 bases. The CDR3 totals 14 residues. CDR1 SGHTA and CDR2 FQGNSA come from the germline V gene.

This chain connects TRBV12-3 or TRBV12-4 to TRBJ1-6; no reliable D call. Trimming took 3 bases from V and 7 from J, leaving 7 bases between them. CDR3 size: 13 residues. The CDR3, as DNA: TGTGCCAGCAGTTTCGGGGTAAATTCACCCCTCCACTTT. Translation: CASSFGVNSPLHF.

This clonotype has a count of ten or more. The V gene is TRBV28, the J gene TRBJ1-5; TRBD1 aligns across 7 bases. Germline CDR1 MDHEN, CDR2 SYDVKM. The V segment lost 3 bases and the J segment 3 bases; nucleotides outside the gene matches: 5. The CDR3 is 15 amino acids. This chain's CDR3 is CASSLGGQFNQPQHF. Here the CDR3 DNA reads TGTGCCAGCAGTTTGGGGGGACAGTTCAATCAGCCCCAGCATTTT.

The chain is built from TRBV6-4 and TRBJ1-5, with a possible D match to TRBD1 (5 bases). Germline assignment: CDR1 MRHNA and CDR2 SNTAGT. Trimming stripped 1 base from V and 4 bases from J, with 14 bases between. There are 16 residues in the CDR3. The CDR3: CASSDWAGPYNQPQHF. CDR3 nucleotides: TGTGCCAGCAGTGACTGGGCAGGGCCGTATAATCAGCCCCAGCATTTT.

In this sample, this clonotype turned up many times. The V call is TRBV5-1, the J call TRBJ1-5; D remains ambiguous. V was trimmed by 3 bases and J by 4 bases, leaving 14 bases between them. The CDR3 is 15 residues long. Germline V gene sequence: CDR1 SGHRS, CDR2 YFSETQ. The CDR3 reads CASSWGTGLNQPQHF. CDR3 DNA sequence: TGCGCCAGCAGCTGGGGAACCGGTCTGAATCAGCCCCAGCATTTT.

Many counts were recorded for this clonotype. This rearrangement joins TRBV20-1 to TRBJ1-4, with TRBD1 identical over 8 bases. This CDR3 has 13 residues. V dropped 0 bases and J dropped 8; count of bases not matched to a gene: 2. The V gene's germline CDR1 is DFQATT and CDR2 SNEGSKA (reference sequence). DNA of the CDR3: TGCAGTGCTAGAGAGACAGGGGTGGAAAAACTGTTTTTT. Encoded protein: CSARETGVEKLFF.

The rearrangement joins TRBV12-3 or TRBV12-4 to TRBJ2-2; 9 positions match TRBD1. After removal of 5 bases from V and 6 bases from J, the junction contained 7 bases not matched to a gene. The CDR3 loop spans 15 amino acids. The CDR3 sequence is CASSPNRGLAGELFF. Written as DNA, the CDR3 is TGTGCCAGCAGTCCCAACAGGGGGCTGGCCGGGGAGCTGTTTTTT.

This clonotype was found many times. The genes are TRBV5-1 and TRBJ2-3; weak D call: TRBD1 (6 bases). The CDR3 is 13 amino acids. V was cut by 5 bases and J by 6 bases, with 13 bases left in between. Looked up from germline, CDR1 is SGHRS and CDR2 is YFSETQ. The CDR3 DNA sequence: TGCGCCAGCAGTGGGACATGGGCGGATACGCAGTATTTT. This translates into CASSGTWADTQYF.

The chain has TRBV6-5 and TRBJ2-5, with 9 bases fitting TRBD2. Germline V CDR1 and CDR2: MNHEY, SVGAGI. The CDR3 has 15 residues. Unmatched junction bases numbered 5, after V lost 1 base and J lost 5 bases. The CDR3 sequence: CASSYLAGVGETQYF. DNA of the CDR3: TGTGCCAGCAGTTACTTAGCGGGAGTTGGGGAGACCCAGTACTTC.